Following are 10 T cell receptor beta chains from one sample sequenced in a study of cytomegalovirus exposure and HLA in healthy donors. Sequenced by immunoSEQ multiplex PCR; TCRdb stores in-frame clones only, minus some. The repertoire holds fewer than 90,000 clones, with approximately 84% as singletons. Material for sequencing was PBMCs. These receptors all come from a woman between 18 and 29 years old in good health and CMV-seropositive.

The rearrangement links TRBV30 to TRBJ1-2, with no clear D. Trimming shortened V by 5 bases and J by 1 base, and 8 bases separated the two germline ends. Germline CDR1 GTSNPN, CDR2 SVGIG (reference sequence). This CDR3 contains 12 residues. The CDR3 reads CAWAGVNYGYTF. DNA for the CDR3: TGTGCCTGGGCCGGGGTTAACTATGGCTACACCTTC.

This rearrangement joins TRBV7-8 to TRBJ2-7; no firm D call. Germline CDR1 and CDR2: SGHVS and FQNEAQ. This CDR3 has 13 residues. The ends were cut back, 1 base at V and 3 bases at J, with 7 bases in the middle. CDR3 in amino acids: CASSLGQVYEQYF. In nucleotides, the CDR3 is TGTGCCAGCAGCTTAGGGCAGGTCTACGAGCAGTACTTC.

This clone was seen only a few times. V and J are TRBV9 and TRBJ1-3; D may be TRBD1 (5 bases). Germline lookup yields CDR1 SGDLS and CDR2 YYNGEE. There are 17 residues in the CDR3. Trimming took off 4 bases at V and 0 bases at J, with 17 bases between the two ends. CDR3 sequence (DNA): TGTGCCAGCAGCAAGATGGGGGGAGAAGCCTCTGGAAACACCATATATTTT. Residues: CASSKMGGEASGNTIYF.

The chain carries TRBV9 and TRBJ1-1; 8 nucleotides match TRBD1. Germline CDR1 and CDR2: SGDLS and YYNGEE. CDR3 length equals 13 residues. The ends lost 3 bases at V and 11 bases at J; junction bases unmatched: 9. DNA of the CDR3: TGTGCCAGCAGCGACGGAGGGGGACAGGTCGCTTTCTTT. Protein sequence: CASSDGGGQVAFF.

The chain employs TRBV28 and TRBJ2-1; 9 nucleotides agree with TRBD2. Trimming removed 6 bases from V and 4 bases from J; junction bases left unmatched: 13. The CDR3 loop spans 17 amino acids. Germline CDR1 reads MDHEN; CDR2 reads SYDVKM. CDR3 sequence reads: CASSLTFLAGYYNEQFF. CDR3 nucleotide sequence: TGTGCCAGCAGCTTAACGTTTCTAGCGGGGTATTACAATGAGCAGTTCTTC.

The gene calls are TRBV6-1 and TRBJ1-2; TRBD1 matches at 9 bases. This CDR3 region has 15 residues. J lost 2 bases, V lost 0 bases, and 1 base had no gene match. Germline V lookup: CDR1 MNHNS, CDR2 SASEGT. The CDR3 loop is CASSEAGTGNYGYTF. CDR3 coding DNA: TGTGCCAGCAGTGAAGCTGGGACAGGGAACTATGGCTACACCTTC.

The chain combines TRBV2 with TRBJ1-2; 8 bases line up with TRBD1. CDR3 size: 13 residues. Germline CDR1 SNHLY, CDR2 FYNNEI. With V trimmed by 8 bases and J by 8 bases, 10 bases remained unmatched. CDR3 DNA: TGTGCCAGCTCCGGACAGGGTAGAGTCGGCTACACCTTC. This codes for CASSGQGRVGYTF.

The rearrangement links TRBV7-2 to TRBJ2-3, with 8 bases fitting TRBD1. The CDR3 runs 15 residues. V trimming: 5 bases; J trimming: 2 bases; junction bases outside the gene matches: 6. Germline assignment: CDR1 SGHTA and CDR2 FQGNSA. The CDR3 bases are TGTGCCAGCAGCCCGACAGGGGTGTACACAGATACGCAGTATTTT. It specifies CASSPTGVYTDTQYF. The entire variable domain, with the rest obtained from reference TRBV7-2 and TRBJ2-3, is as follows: GAGVSQSPSNKVTEKGKDVELRCDPISGHTALYWYRQSLGQGLEFLIYFQGNSAPDKSGLPSDRFSAERTGGSVSTLTIQRTQQEDSAVYLCASSPTGVYTDTQYFGPGTRLTVL.

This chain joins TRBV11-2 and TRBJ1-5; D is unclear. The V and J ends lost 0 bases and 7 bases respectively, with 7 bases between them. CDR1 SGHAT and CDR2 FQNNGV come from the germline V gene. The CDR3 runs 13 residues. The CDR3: CASSLEAGQPQHF. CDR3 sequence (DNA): TGTGCCAGCAGCTTAGAGGCGGGACAGCCCCAGCATTTT.

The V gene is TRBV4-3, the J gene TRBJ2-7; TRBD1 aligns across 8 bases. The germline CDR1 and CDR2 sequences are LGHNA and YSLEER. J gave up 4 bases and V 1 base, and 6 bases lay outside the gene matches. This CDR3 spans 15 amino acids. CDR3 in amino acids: CASSQVLTGGYEQYF. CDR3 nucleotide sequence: TGCGCCAGCAGCCAAGTGTTAACAGGGGGTTACGAGCAGTACTTC.